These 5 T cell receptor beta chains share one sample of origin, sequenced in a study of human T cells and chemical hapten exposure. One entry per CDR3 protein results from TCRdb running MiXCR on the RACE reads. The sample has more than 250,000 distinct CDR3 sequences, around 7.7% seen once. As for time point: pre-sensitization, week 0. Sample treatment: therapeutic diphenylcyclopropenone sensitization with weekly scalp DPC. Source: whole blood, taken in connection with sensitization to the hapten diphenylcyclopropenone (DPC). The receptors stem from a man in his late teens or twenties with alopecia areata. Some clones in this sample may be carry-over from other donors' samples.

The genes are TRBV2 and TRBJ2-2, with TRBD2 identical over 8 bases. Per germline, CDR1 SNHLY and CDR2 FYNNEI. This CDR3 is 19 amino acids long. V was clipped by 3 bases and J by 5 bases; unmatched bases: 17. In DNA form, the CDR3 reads TGTGCCAGCAGTGATGGAACCCGTGCTAGCGGGTGGGAGACCGGGGAGCTGTTTTTT. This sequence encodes CASSDGTRASGWETGELFF.

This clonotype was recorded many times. The CDR3 sequence is CSASLSGGSSPLHF. CDR3 DNA sequence: TGCAGTGCTAGTTTGTCAGGGGGTTCTTCACCCCTCCACTTT. V and J are TRBV20-1 and TRBJ1-6, with 7 nucleotides matching TRBD1. The CDR3 runs to 14 residues. The junction had 8 bases not matched to a gene; V was cut back by 3 bases and J by 9 bases. Per germline, CDR1 DFQATT and CDR2 SNEGSKA (reference sequence).

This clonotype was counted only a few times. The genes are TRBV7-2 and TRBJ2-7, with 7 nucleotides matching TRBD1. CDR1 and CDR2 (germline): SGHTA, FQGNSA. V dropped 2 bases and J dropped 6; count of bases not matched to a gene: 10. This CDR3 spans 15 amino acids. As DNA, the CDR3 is TGTGCCAGCAGCTTATTTAGGGGGCGCGTTGTCGAGCAGTACTTC. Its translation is CASSLFRGRVVEQYF.

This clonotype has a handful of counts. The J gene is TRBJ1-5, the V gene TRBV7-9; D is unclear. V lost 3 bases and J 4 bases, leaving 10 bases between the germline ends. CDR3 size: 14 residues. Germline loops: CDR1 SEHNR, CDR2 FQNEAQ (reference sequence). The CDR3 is CASSLPTQNQPQHF. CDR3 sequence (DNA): TGTGCCAGCAGCTTGCCCACCCAGAATCAGCCCCAGCATTTT.

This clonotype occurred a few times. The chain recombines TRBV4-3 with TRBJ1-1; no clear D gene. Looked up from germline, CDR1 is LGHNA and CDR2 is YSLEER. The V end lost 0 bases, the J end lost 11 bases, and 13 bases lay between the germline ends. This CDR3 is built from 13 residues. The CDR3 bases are TGCGCCAGCAGCCAAGATAATGACCTTGGCGCTTTCTTT. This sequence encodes CASSQDNDLGAFF.